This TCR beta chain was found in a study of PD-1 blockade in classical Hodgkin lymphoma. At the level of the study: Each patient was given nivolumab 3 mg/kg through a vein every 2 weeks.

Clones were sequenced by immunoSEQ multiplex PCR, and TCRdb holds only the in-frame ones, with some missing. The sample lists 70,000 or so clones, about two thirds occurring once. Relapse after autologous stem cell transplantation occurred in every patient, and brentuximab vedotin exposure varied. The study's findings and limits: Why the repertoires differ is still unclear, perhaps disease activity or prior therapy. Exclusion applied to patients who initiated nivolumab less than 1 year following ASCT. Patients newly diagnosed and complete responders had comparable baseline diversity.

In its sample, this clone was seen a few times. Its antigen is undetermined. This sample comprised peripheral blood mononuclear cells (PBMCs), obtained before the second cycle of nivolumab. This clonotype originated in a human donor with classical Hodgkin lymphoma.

CDR3 nucleotide sequence: TGTGCCAGCTCGGATACAGGGGGCATGTACTATGGCTACACCTTC. Translation: CASSDTGGMYYGYTF. V gene TRBV18 combines with J gene TRBJ1-2, with TRBD1 matching 9 bases. The CDR3 consists of 15 residues. The junction had 8 bases not matched to a gene; V was cut back by 6 bases and J by 3 bases. Germline V gene lookup returns CDR1 KGHSH and CDR2 LQKENI.